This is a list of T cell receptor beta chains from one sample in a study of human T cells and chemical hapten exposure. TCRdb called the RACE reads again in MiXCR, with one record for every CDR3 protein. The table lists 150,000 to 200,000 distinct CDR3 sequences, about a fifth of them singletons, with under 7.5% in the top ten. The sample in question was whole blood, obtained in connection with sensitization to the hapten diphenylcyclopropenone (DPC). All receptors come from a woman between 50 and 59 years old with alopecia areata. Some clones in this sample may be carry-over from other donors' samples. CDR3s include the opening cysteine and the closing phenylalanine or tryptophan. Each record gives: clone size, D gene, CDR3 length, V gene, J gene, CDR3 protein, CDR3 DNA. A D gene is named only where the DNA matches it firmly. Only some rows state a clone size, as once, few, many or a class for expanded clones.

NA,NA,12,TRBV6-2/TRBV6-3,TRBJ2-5,CASRTGKETQYF,TGTGCCAGCCGGACTGGGAAAGAGACCCAGTACTTC
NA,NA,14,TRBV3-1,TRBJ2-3,CASSSRERSITQYF,TGTGCCAGTTCCTCAAGAGAAAGAAGTATTACGCAGTATTTT
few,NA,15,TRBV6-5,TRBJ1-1,CASSPSYTLEAEAFF,TGTGCCAGCAGTCCTTCTTATACTCTGGAGGCTGAAGCTTTCTTT
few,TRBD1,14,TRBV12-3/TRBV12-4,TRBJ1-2,CASSPRDRGNGYTF,TGTGCCAGCAGTCCCCGGGACAGGGGAAATGGCTACACCTTC
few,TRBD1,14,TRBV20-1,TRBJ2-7,CSARGDSWWNEQYF,TGCAGTGCTAGAGGGGACAGCTGGTGGAACGAGCAGTACTTC
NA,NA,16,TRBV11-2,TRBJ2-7,CASSLVSGKLDYEQYF,TGTGCCAGCAGCTTAGTGTCTGGGAAACTAGACTACGAGCAGTACTTC
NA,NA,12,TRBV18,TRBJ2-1,CASSPEENEQFF,TGTGCCAGCTCACCGGAGGAAAATGAGCAGTTCTTC
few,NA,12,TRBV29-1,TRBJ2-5,CSDRDGSRTQYF,TGCAGCGATCGGGACGGTAGCCGGACCCAGTACTTC
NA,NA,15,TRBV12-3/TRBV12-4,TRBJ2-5,CASSFGKGGGETQYF,TGTGCCAGCAGTTTTGGGAAGGGAGGAGGGGAGACCCAGTACTTC
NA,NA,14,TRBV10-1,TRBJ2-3,CASSDGGPTDTQYF,TGCGCCAGCAGTGATGGGGGCCCCACAGATACGCAGTATTTT
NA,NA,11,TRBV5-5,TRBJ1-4,CASGLQEKLFF,TGTGCCAGCGGCCTACAGGAAAAACTGTTTTTT
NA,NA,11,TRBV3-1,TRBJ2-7,CASSHVDEQYF,TGTGCCAGCAGCCACGTGGACGAGCAGTACTTC
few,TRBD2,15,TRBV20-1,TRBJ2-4,CSARDLLAGVGIQYF,TGCAGTGCTAGAGATCTACTAGCGGGAGTGGGCATTCAGTACTTC
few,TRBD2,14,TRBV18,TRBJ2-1,CASSRAGGNNEQFF,TGTGCCAGCTCACGAGCGGGAGGGAACAATGAGCAGTTCTTC
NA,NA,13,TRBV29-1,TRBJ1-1,CSVEAVESTEAFF,TGCAGCGTTGAAGCCGTAGAGAGCACTGAAGCTTTCTTT
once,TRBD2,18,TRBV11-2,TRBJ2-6,CASSWTSGVVSGANVLTF,TGTGCCAGCAGCTGGACTAGCGGGGTTGTCTCTGGGGCCAACGTCCTGACTTTC
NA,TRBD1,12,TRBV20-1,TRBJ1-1,CSAAGQGVGAFF,TGCAGTGCTGCGGGACAGGGAGTAGGAGCTTTCTTT
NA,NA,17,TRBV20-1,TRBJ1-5,CSARDASGGYRNQPQHF,TGCAGTGCTAGAGATGCTTCGGGGGGGTACCGCAATCAGCCCCAGCATTTT